This TCR beta chain is from a study of blood T cell repertoires in COVID-19. Study context: The cDNA or gDNA used as material had been derived from T cells, B-cell-depleted T cells, or PBMCs.

Method: immunoSEQ multiplex PCR; TCRdb's copy keeps in-frame clones and lacks some. The sample has about 110,000 clones, around 81% seen once. This clone was seen more than once but under ten times. The CDR3 has 15 amino acids. Germline-derived CDR1 and CDR2 are SGDLS and YYNGEE. V trimming: 0 bases; J trimming: 9 bases; junction bases outside the gene matches: 12. V is TRBV9 and J is TRBJ2-7; 7 bases map to TRBD1. This clonotype originated in a woman between 65 and 79 years old with acute or convalescent COVID-19. The sequencing sample was made of peripheral blood. The CDR3 coding sequence is TGTGCCAGCAGCGTAGGGACAGGTGAAAAACTCCCGCAGTACTTC. Protein sequence: CASSVGTGEKLPQYF. Based on the CDR3 plus reference TRBV9 and TRBJ2-7, the full variable domain is DSGVTQTPKHLITATGQRVTLRCSPRSGDLSVYWYQQSLDQGLQFLIQYYNGEERAKGNILERFSAQQFPDLHSELNLSSLELGDSALYFCASSVGTGEKLPQYFGPGTRLTVT.